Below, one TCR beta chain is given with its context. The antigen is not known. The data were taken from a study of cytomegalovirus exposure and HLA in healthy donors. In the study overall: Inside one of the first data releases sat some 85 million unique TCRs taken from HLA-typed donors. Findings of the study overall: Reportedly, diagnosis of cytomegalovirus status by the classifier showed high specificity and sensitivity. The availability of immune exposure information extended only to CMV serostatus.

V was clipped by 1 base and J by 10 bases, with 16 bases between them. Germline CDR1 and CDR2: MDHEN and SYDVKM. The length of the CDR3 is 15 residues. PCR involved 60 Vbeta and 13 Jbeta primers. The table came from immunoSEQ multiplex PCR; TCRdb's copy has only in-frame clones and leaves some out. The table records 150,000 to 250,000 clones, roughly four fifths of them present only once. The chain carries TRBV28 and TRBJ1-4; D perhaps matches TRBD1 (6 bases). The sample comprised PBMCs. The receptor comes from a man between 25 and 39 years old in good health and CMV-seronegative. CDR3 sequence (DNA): TGTGCCAGCAGTTTATTGACGGGGGGCGGGGGAAAACTGTTTTTT. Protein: CASSLLTGGGGKLFF.